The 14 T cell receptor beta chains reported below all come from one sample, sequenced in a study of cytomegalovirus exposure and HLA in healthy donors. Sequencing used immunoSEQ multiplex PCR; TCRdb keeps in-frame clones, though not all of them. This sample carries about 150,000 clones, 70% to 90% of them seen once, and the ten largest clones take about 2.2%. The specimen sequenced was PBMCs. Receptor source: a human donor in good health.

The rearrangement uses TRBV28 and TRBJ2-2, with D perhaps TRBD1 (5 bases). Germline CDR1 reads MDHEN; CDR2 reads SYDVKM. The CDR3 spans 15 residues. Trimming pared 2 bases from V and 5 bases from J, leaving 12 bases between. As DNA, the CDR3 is TGTGCCAGCAGTTTAGAGCCGCACAGGACCGGGGAGCTGTTTTTT. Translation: CASSLEPHRTGELFF.

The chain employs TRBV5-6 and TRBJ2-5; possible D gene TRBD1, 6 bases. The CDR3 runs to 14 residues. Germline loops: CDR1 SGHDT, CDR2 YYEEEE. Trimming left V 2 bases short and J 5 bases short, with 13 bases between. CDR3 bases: TGTGCCAGCAGCTTCAGGGACAACTGGGAGACCCAGTACTTC. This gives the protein CASSFRDNWETQYF.

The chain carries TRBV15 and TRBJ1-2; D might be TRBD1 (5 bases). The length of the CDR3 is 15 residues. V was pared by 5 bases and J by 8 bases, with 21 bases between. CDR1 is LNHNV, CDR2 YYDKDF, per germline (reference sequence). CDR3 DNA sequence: TGTGCCACCAGCGGACTTCGTGGGGGGGAGGAAGGCTACACCTTC. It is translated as CATSGLRGGEEGYTF.

CDR3 in DNA: TGTGCCAGCACGAGAGGACTAGCGGGGGGGAGCTCCTACAATGAGCAGTTCTTC. The encoded protein is CASTRGLAGGSSYNEQFF. The V call is TRBV2, the J call TRBJ2-1; 15 bases agree with TRBD2. The germline V gene encodes CDR1 SNHLY and CDR2 FYNNEI. CDR3 length: 18 residues. The ends lost 7 bases at V and 0 bases at J; junction bases unmatched: 7.

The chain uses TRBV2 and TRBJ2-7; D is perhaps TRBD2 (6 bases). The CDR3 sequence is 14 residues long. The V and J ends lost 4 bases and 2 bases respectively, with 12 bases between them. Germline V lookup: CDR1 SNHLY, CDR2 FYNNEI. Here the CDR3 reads CASSGSSATYEQYF. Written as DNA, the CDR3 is TGTGCCAGCAGTGGATCTAGCGCAACCTACGAGCAGTACTTC.

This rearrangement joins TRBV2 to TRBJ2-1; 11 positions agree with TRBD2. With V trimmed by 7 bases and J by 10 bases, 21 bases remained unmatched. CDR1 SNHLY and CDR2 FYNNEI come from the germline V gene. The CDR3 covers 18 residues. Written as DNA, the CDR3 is TGTGCCAGCATCCCTCCGGCTAGCGGGGGGCCAGGGTGGTTCGAGCAGTTCTTC. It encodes CASIPPASGGPGWFEQFF.

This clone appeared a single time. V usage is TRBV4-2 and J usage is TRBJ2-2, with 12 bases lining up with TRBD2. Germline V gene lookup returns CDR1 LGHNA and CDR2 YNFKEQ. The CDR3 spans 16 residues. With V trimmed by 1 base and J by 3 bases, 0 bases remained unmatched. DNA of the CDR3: TGTGCCAGCAGCCAAGGACTAGCGGGGGACACCGGGGAGCTGTTTTTT. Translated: CASSQGLAGDTGELFF.

CDR3: CASSPTRTADGYTF. The CDR3 nucleotides are TGTGCCAGCTCACCCACGAGGACAGCGGATGGCTACACCTTC. V gene TRBV18 combines with J gene TRBJ1-2; the D gene is possibly TRBD1 (6 bases). V lost 3 bases to trimming and J lost 6 bases, with 14 bases between them. This CDR3 region has 14 residues. Germline V gene lookup returns CDR1 KGHSH and CDR2 LQKENI. The variable domain in full, with the rest retrieved from reference TRBV18 and TRBJ1-2, is NAGVMQNPRHLVRRRGQEARLRCSPMKGHSHVYWYRQLPEEGLKFMVYLQKENIIDESGMPKERFSAEFPKEGPSILRIQQVVRGDSAAYFCASSPTRTADGYTFGSGTRLTVV.

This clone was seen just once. CDR3: CASSLEGRGVNTEAFF. In nucleotides, the CDR3 is TGTGCCAGCAGCTTAGAAGGCAGGGGTGTTAATACTGAAGCTTTCTTT. The chain employs TRBV7-8 and TRBJ1-1; tentative D call: TRBD1 (6 bases). Between the trimmed V and J ends, which lost 1 base and 5 bases, there was a span of 17 bases. The CDR3 totals 16 residues. Looked up from germline, CDR1 is SGHVS and CDR2 is FQNEAQ. Based on the CDR3 plus reference TRBV7-8 and TRBJ1-1, the full variable domain is GAGVSQSPRYKVAKRGQDVALRCDPISGHVSLFWYQQALGQGPEFLTYFQNEAQLDKSGLPSDRFFAERPEGSVSTLKIQRTQQEDSAVYLCASSLEGRGVNTEAFFGQGTRLTVV.

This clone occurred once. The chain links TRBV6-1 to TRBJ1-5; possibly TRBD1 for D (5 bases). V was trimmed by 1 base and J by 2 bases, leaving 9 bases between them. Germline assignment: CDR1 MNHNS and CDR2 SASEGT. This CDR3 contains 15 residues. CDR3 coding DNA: TGTGCCAGCAGTGAAGACAGGAGGGGCAATCAGCCCCAGCATTTT. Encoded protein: CASSEDRRGNQPQHF.

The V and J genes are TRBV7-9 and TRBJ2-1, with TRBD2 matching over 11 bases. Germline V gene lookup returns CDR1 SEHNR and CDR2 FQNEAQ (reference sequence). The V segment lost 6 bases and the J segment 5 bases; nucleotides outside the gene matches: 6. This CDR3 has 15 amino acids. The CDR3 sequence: CASRYQGLADNEQFF. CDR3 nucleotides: TGTGCCAGCAGATACCAGGGACTAGCGGACAATGAGCAGTTCTTC.

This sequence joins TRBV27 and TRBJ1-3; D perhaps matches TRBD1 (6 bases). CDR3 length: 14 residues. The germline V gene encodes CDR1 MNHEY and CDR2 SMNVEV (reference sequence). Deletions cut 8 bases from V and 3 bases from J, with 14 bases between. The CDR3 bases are TGTGCCAGCGGAAAGGGGGTCAGTGGAAACACCATATATTTT. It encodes CASGKGVSGNTIYF.

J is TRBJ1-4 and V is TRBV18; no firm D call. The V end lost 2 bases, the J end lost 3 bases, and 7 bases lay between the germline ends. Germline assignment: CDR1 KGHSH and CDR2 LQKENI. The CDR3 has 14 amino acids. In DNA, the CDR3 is TGTGCCAGCTCACCAGGGCTCTCTAATGAAAAACTGTTTTTT. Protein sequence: CASSPGLSNEKLFF.

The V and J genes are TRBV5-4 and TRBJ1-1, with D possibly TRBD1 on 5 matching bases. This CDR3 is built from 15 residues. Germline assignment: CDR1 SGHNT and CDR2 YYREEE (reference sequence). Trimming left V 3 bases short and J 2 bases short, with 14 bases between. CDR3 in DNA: TGTGCCAGCAGCTACCCCCGGGGGGAAAACACTGAAGCTTTCTTT. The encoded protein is CASSYPRGENTEAFF.